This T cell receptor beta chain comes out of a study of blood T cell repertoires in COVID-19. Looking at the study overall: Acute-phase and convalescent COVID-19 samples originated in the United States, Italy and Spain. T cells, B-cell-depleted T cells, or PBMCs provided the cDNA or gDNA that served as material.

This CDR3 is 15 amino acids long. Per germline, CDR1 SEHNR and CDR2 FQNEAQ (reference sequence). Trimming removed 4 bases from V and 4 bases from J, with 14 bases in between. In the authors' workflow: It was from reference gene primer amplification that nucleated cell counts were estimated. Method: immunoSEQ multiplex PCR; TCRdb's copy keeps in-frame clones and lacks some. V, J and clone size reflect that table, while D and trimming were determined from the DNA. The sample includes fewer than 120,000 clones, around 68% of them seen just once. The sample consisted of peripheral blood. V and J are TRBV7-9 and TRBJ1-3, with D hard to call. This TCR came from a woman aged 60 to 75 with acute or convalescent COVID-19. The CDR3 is CASSSASGIGNTIYF. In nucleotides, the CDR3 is TGTGCCAGCAGCTCAGCCTCGGGGATAGGAAACACCATATATTTT.